The next 18 T cell receptor beta chains were all read from a single sample in a study of shared clonotypes between healthy human individuals. TCRdb's table, derived via immunoSEQ multiplex PCR, lists solely in-frame clones and lacks some. The data show some 2.4 million clones, with 80% to 95% seen just once and 0.36% held by the top ten. The sequenced material came from naive CD4+ T cells from PBMCs. The subset here: CD45RA+ positively selected. Every receptor here comes from a man aged 18 to 30 in good health. Some clones in this sample may be carry-over from other donors' samples.

As for this clone: The sample contains more than one DNA sequence encoding this CDR3. The gene calls are TRBV7-3 and TRBJ2-3; TRBD1 agrees at 8 bases. The germline V gene encodes CDR1 SGHTA and CDR2 FQGTGA. The CDR3 is made up of 13 amino acids. V dropped 3 bases and J dropped 4; count of bases not matched to a gene: 0. The DNA for the CDR3 is TGTGCCAGCAGCTTGACAGGGGCAGATACGCAGTATTTT. Translated: CASSLTGADTQYF.

With regard to this clone: This same CDR3 is encoded by further DNA sequences in the sample. The chain links TRBV9 to TRBJ2-3; 8 positions match TRBD2. This CDR3 is 14 amino acids long. J lost 4 bases, V lost 0 bases, and 1 base had no gene match. CDR1 and CDR2 (germline): SGDLS, YYNGEE. The CDR3 DNA reads TGTGCCAGCAGCGTAGTCGGGGGGGCAGATACGCAGTATTTT. Amino acid sequence: CASSVVGGADTQYF.

The rearrangement uses TRBV7-9 and TRBJ1-6, with D possibly being TRBD1 (6 bases). V dropped 0 bases and J dropped 2 bases, with 8 bases sitting between them. CDR3 length equals 16 residues. Germline lookup yields CDR1 SEHNR and CDR2 FQNEAQ (reference sequence). CDR3 loop: CASSLARGPYNSPLHF. The CDR3 nucleotides read TGTGCCAGCAGCTTAGCTCGGGGGCCCTATAATTCACCCCTCCACTTT. The full variable domain, its missing parts supplied by reference TRBV7-9 and TRBJ1-6, is DTGVSQNPRHKITKRGQNVTFRCDPISEHNRLYWYRQTLGQGPEFLTYFQNEAQLEKSRLLSDRFSAERPKGSFSTLEIQRTEQGDSAMYLCASSLARGPYNSPLHFGNGTRLTVT.

This clone was picked up one time. CDR3 DNA sequence: TGTGCCAGCAGTGAAAGGTCGGTCTCCTCTGGAAACACCATATATTTT. It specifies CASSERSVSSGNTIYF. The chain recombines TRBV6-1 with TRBJ1-3; no reliable D call. V shed 2 bases and J shed 0 bases, with 11 bases lying between them. The CDR3 contains 16 residues. Germline values: CDR1 MNHNS, CDR2 SASEGT.

This clone was counted between two and nine times. The gene calls are TRBV28 and TRBJ1-1; no reliable D call. The CDR3 spans 13 residues. V was clipped by 9 bases and J by 2 bases, with 13 bases between them. The germline gives CDR1 MDHEN, CDR2 SYDVKM. In nucleotides, the CDR3 is TGTGCCAGTATCGGGCAGACTAACACTGAAGCTTTCTTT. Translated, it gives CASIGQTNTEAFF.

The chain is built from TRBV6-5 and TRBJ1-1; D is unresolved. CDR1 is MNHEY, CDR2 SVGAGI, per germline. The CDR3 has 10 amino acids. Trimming stripped 7 bases from V and 7 bases from J, with 7 bases between. CDR3 sequence (DNA): TGTGCCAGCATAGTCTATGAAGCTTTCTTT. This translates into CASIVYEAFF.

This clone was counted once. The chain joins TRBV7-3 to TRBJ2-7, with TRBD1 identical over 7 bases. V lost 4 bases, J lost 0 bases, and 6 bases stayed unmatched. Germline V gives CDR1 SGHTA, CDR2 FQGTGA. The CDR3 covers 15 residues. The CDR3 DNA is TGTGCCAGCAGCTCCAAGACAGGGAGCTCCTACGAGCAGTACTTC. Protein: CASSSKTGSSYEQYF.

The chain uses TRBV11-1 and TRBJ2-3; D ambiguous. The ends were cut back, 2 bases at V and 6 bases at J, with 9 bases in the middle. The CDR3 totals 13 residues. Germline CDR1 is SGHAT and CDR2 is FQDESV (reference sequence). The CDR3 loop is CASSLRTRDTQYF. The CDR3, as DNA: TGTGCCAGCAGCTTAAGGACGCGGGATACGCAGTATTTT.

This chain joins TRBV7-9 and TRBJ2-3, with D unclear. Germline CDR1 is SEHNR and CDR2 is FQNEAQ (reference sequence). Between the trimmed V and J ends, which lost 0 bases and 4 bases, there was a span of 11 bases. The CDR3 is 15 residues long. CDR3 in DNA: TGTGCCAGCAGCTTAGCGTTTCAGTCGTCAGATACGCAGTATTTT. It encodes CASSLAFQSSDTQYF.

CDR3 protein: CASSLLSDRKSEAFF. CDR3 coding DNA: TGTGCCAGCAGCCTTCTATCCGATAGGAAATCTGAAGCTTTCTTT. The rearrangement uses TRBV28 and TRBJ1-1; unclear D gene. Germline V CDR1 and CDR2: MDHEN, SYDVKM. V shed 6 bases and J shed 6 bases, with 20 bases lying between them. This CDR3 has 15 amino acids.

The V call is TRBV7-9, the J call TRBJ2-4, with TRBD2 identical over 7 bases. This CDR3 is built from 15 residues. CDR1 and CDR2 (germline): SEHNR, FQNEAQ (reference sequence). V shed 8 bases, J shed 1 base, and the junction held 8 bases outside the gene matches. The CDR3 sequence: CASGRYGGAKNIQYF. The CDR3 DNA sequence: TGTGCCAGCGGACGCTACGGGGGGGCCAAAAACATTCAGTACTTC.

This chain joins TRBV28 and TRBJ1-3, with D perhaps TRBD1 (5 bases). The CDR3 has 15 residues. Trimming removed 6 bases at V and 0 bases at J, with 12 bases between. CDR1 MDHEN and CDR2 SYDVKM come from the germline V gene. The CDR3 nucleotides read TGTGCCAGCAGCCCGGGACGGTACTCTGGAAACACCATATATTTT. Translating gives CASSPGRYSGNTIYF.

The chain is built from TRBV5-1 and TRBJ2-7, with D perhaps matching TRBD1 or TRBD2 (6 bases each). This CDR3 region has 15 residues. Deletions cut 4 bases from V and 7 bases from J, with 21 bases between. The germline gives CDR1 SGHRS, CDR2 YFSETQ. CDR3 sequence reads: CASSLLGGPREEQYF. In nucleotides, the CDR3 is TGCGCCAGCAGCCTCCTTGGGGGGCCTAGGGAAGAGCAGTACTTC.

This chain connects TRBV6-6 to TRBJ2-2, with D unresolved. V gave up 11 bases and J gave up 1 base, with 8 bases separating them. CDR3 length equals 12 residues. Germline V gene sequence: CDR1 MNHNY, CDR2 SVGAGI (reference sequence). The CDR3 region is CAANQNTGELFF. CDR3 bases: TGTGCCGCTAACCAGAACACCGGGGAGCTGTTTTTT.

The rearrangement joins TRBV27 to TRBJ2-7; the match to TRBD1 covers 9 bases. With 7 bases clipped from V and 6 bases from J, the junction kept 16 bases outside the gene matches. The CDR3 length is 16 residues. The germline V gene has CDR1 MNHEY and CDR2 SMNVEV (reference sequence). CDR3 region: CASNPWGGQGIAEQYF. The DNA of the CDR3 is TGTGCCAGCAATCCCTGGGGGGGACAGGGAATCGCCGAGCAGTACTTC.

As for this clone: Its ends do not fully match the called genes, so a read error is possible. J is TRBJ1-3 and V is TRBV28; the D is unclear. Germline V gene lookup returns CDR1 MDHEN and CDR2 SYDVKM. The CDR3 is 14 amino acids. The CDR3 protein is CVSIQRRAGNTIYF. CDR3 sequence (DNA): TGTGTCAGCATCCAGAGAAGGGCTGGAAACACCATATATTTT.

The V call is TRBV7-9, the J call TRBJ2-2; 9 bases agree with TRBD2. Germline lookup yields CDR1 SEHNR and CDR2 FQNEAQ (reference sequence). Trimming at V came to 3 bases and at J to 5 bases, leaving 7 bases not matched to a gene. The CDR3 extends over 16 amino acids. CDR3: CASSFLAGVGTGELFF. Here the CDR3 DNA reads TGTGCCAGCAGCTTCTTAGCGGGAGTAGGGACCGGGGAGCTGTTTTTT.

In regard to this clone: The same CDR3 can be traced to other DNA sequences in this sample. The chain uses TRBV5-8 and TRBJ2-7, with D possibly TRBD2 on 6 matching bases. Germline assignment: CDR1 SGHTS and CDR2 YDEGEE. V gave up 4 bases and J gave up 0 bases, with 11 bases separating them. The CDR3 covers 14 residues. CDR3 coding DNA: TGTGCCAGCAGCCGTAGCGGATACTCCTACGAGCAGTACTTC. This codes for CASSRSGYSYEQYF.